One and the same sample provided the 17 T cell receptor beta chains below, sequenced in a study of post-analysis software for immune sequencing data. Findings and limits, study-wide: Elevated frequency relative to controls characterized several TRBV segments in patients, TRBV5-6, TRBV5-1 and TRBV20-1 among them.

Libraries were made from TCR beta cDNA, and they carried unique molecular identifiers. TCRdb independently ran MiXCR on the PCR reads; one entry per CDR3 protein. Altogether approximately 180,000 distinct CDR3 sequences are present, roughly 30% being singletons, with the ten largest covering more than 1.3%. Their recognized antigens are unknown. The sequenced sample consisted of blood. The receptor set was obtained from a girl between 5 and 17 years old with multiple sclerosis.

The genes are TRBV11-1 and TRBJ2-7; D is possibly TRBD1 or TRBD2 (5 bases each). The length of the CDR3 is 23 residues. V lost 5 bases to trimming and J lost 0 bases, with 38 bases between them. CDR1 is SGHAT, CDR2 FQDESV, per germline (reference sequence). CDR3 amino acids: CASSITSSGAQPTPSKVSYEQYF. The CDR3 DNA reads TGTGCCAGCAGCATAACTTCGTCCGGGGCCCAACCTACACCTAGCAAAGTCTCCTACGAGCAGTACTTC.

There are many counts of this clonotype. The chain links TRBV7-9 to TRBJ2-7; TRBD2 agrees at 8 bases. Trimming removed 7 bases from V and 2 bases from J; junction bases left unmatched: 4. The CDR3 is 13 residues long. Germline-derived CDR1 and CDR2 are SEHNR and FQNEAQ (reference sequence). CDR3 nucleotides: TGTGCCAGCACCCGGGGGGGGCCCTACGAGCAGTACTTC. Amino acids: CASTRGGPYEQYF.

Of note for this clonotype: A clone one base away is much larger, so this may be a read error. V gene TRBV9 combines with J gene TRBJ2-1; 7 bases fit TRBD1. The germline gives CDR1 SGDLS, CDR2 YYNGEE. V shed 4 bases, J shed 5 bases, and the junction held 6 bases outside the gene matches. The CDR3 length is 14 residues. The CDR3: CASSPWDSDNEQFF. In DNA, the CDR3 is TGTGCCAGCAGCCCCTGGGACAGTGACAATGAGCAGTTCTTC.

The sample holds many counts of this clonotype. This chain joins TRBV12-3 or TRBV12-4 and TRBJ2-7; the D gene is possibly TRBD2 (6 bases). This CDR3 has 14 residues. V was shortened by 7 bases and J by 2 bases, with 15 bases between the two germline ends. This CDR3 reads CASTHGTGAYEQYF. The CDR3 nucleotides are TGTGCCAGCACCCATGGGACTGGGGCCTACGAGCAGTACTTC.

This clonotype was recorded at least ten times. The rearrangement joins TRBV20-1 to TRBJ2-1; 7 positions match TRBD2. The CDR3 is 13 amino acids. Per the germline V gene, CDR1 is DFQATT and CDR2 is SNEGSKA (reference sequence). With V trimmed by 3 bases and J by 10 bases, 9 bases remained unmatched. The CDR3 DNA follows: TGCAGTGCTAGGAGAGAAACGGGAGGAGAGCAGTTCTTC. This sequence encodes CSARRETGGEQFF.

The gene calls are TRBV5-1 and TRBJ1-2, with 11 bases lining up with TRBD1. Germline CDR1 SGHRS, CDR2 YFSETQ. The CDR3 is 15 residues long. Losses at the gene ends were 0 bases for V and 8 bases for J; bases not matched to a gene: 6. The CDR3 nucleotides are TGCGCCAGCAGCTTGGACGGACAGGGGGCGCGCGGCTACACCTTC. This sequence encodes CASSLDGQGARGYTF.

The V and J genes are TRBV10-3 and TRBJ1-1, with D perhaps TRBD1 (6 bases). CDR3 length: 16 amino acids. Germline V lookup: CDR1 ENHRY, CDR2 SYGVKD. The V end lost 2 bases, the J end lost 6 bases, and 19 bases lay between the germline ends. The DNA of the CDR3 is TGTGCCATCAGTGAGCCTGAAGCAGGGGTGGACGCTGAAGCTTTCTTT. Translated: CAISEPEAGVDAEAFF.

The V and J genes are TRBV20-1 and TRBJ2-7; 7 positions match TRBD2. CDR3 size: 13 residues. Losses at the gene ends were 3 bases for V and 5 bases for J; bases not matched to a gene: 7. CDR1 and CDR2 (germline): DFQATT, SNEGSKA (reference sequence). The CDR3 loop reads CSASLGGGNEQYF. The CDR3 coding sequence is TGCAGTGCTAGTTTAGGCGGGGGAAACGAGCAGTACTTC.

This clonotype came up many times. The rearrangement uses TRBV19 and TRBJ2-1, with D possibly being TRBD2 (5 bases). Germline V gene data show CDR1 as LNHDA and CDR2 as SQIVND (reference sequence). The CDR3 sequence is 14 residues long. V lost 5 bases and J lost 9, with 17 bases in between. CDR3 nucleotides: TGTGCCAGTAGTGTTCTTCCCGACTATGGTGAGCAGTTCTTC. Its protein product is CASSVLPDYGEQFF.

Remarks on this clonotype: A read error is possible here, since a much larger clone lies one base away. This rearrangement joins TRBV10-1 to TRBJ2-4, with 7 bases aligning to TRBD2. CDR3 length: 13 amino acids. V trimming: 6 bases; J trimming: 4 bases; junction bases outside the gene matches: 3. Germline V gene data show CDR1 as WNHNN and CDR2 as SYGVQD (reference sequence). DNA for the CDR3: TGCGCCAGCAGGGGAGGGACGAAAAACATTCAGTACTTC. It translates to CASRGGTKNIQYF.

Regarding this clonotype: This could be a read error, since a much larger clone is one nucleotide away. The chain joins TRBV25-1 to TRBJ2-7; a possible D gene is TRBD2 (5 bases). Between the trimmed V and J ends, which lost 6 bases and 6 bases, there was a span of 12 bases. This CDR3 comprises 12 residues. Looked up from germline, CDR1 is MGHDK and CDR2 is SYGVNS. The chain's CDR3 is CASSPTGCEQYF. CDR3 nucleotide sequence: TGTGCCAGCAGCCCTACGGGATGCGAGCAGTACTTC.

In this sample, this clonotype turned up many times. V gene TRBV30 combines with J gene TRBJ2-1, with D tentatively TRBD2 (6 bases). CDR1 GTSNPN and CDR2 SVGIG come from the germline V gene (reference sequence). CDR3 length: 17 amino acids. With 0 bases removed from V and 3 bases from J, the gap between germline ends came to 18 bases. CDR3 sequence (DNA): TGTGCCTGGAGTGTAGTCTGGACCGGGGGTGTCTACAATGAGCAGTTCTTC. It encodes CAWSVVWTGGVYNEQFF.

The CDR3 here is CASSLMWERLAHNEQFF. The CDR3 nucleotides read TGTGCCAGCAGCCTGATGTGGGAAAGGCTAGCACACAATGAGCAGTTCTTC. The chain recombines TRBV5-6 with TRBJ2-1, with a weak D call TRBD2 (5 bases). Germline assignment: CDR1 SGHDT and CDR2 YYEEEE. The CDR3 runs 17 residues. V was cut by 4 bases and J by 5 bases, with 22 bases left in between.

As concerns this clonotype: The junction does not match germline at one end; this may be a read error. The chain couples TRBV10-3 to TRBJ2-1; no reliable D call. CDR3 size: 12 residues. The V gene's germline CDR1 is ENHRY and CDR2 SYGVKD. CDR3 region: CAISESTNEQLF. The DNA for the CDR3 is TGTGCCATCAGTGAGTCGACAAATGAGCAGTTATTC.

This clonotype was observed at least ten times. The chain combines TRBV10-3 with TRBJ2-1; TRBD2 matches 7 bases. After removal of 4 bases from V and 7 bases from J, the junction contained 4 bases not matched to a gene. CDR3 length: 13 amino acids. From germline, CDR1 is ENHRY and CDR2 SYGVKD. Written as DNA, the CDR3 is TGTGCCATCAGTGGGACTAGGTTGAATGAGCAGTTCTTC. This sequence encodes CAISGTRLNEQFF.

A remark on this clonotype: A much larger clone lies one base from this, so it may be a read error. This chain joins TRBV15 and TRBJ2-7; unclear D gene. The CDR3 length is 14 residues. Germline V gene lookup returns CDR1 LNHNV and CDR2 YYDKDF (reference sequence). The CDR3 reads CATSRDVGFYGQYF. Here the CDR3 DNA reads TGTGCCACCAGCAGAGATGTGGGGTTCTACGGGCAGTACTTC.

In the case of this clonotype: With a much larger clone just one base away, this may be a read error. The CDR3 nucleotides read TGTGCCATCGGAACCGGGAGCCGGGGTAGCACAGATACGCAGTATTTT. Encoded protein: CAIGTGSRGSTDTQYF. This chain joins TRBV10-3 and TRBJ2-3, with D possibly matching TRBD2 (6 bases). The CDR3 contains 16 residues. The V gene lost 8 bases and the J gene lost 0 bases, with 18 bases spanning the gap. Per germline, CDR1 ENHRY and CDR2 SYGVKD.